The rows below give T cell receptor beta chains drawn from one sample of a study of blood T cell repertoires in COVID-19. The protocol was immunoSEQ multiplex PCR, while the TCRdb copy is restricted to in-frame clones and leaves out a portion. The table includes about 240,000 clones, around four fifths detected once. Input material: peripheral blood. The receptors were sampled from a woman aged 60 to 75 with active or convalescent COVID-19. Each CDR3 is given with its conserved first and last residue. Clone size is not always given. Where it is, it says once, few, many or a class for expanded clones.

TRBV19	TRBJ1-6	.	CASSIGNRGYNSPLHF
TRBV30	TRBJ2-5	.	CAWSPSGLAGQETQYF
TRBV7-6	TRBJ2-3	.	CASSSRLAGAGGTDTQYF
TRBV21-1	TRBJ2-1	.	CASSRTSGGRNEQFF
TRBV10-3	TRBJ1-4	.	CAISQQGEKLFF
TRBV6-5	TRBJ1-6	.	CASSRQGPLNSPLHF
TRBV5-1	TRBJ1-2	.	CASRRVGTGGAEAGYTF
TRBV19	TRBJ1-5	.	CASSSSGVRNQPQHF
TRBV5-1	TRBJ2-5	.	CASSLDSGRQETQYF
TRBV7-8	TRBJ2-6	.	CASSRSDAGANVLTF
TRBV5-4	TRBJ2-1	once	CASSLAEGVEQFF
TRBV9	TRBJ2-1	.	CASSGTRTGLNNEQFF
TRBV23-1	TRBJ1-2	.	CASSPQGTGGGYGYTF
TRBV9	TRBJ1-3	.	CASSRQGSGNTIYF
TRBV19	TRBJ1-6	.	CASSFQGANNSPLHF
TRBV5-4	TRBJ1-4	.	CASSPGQSNEKLFF
TRBV6-5	TRBJ2-1	.	CASSYGATSYNEQFF
TRBV10-2	TRBJ2-1	.	CASSLTSGGERSYNEQFF
TRBV7-2	TRBJ2-5	.	CASSLSSGGYGTQYF
TRBV29-1	TRBJ2-3	.	CSVPDRVVTDTQYF
TRBV13	TRBJ2-3	.	CASSLGQLTDTQYF
TRBV19	TRBJ1-2	.	CASSILWRQDGYTF
TRBV27	TRBJ2-7	.	CASAWGGVDRYEQYF
TRBV9	TRBJ2-2	.	CASSKTAFTGELFF
TRBV27	TRBJ2-7	.	CASSLYPPSGGAYEQYF
TRBV18	TRBJ1-1	.	CASSPGAHSNTEAFF
TRBV11-2	TRBJ2-7	.	CASSLAWHGGNEQYF
TRBV3-1/TRBV3-2	TRBJ2-7	.	CASSQDGQLSLKQYF
TRBV30	TRBJ1-2	.	CAWGHRDRGPHYGYTF
TRBV5-6	TRBJ2-1	.	CASSLATEQFF
TRBV5-1	TRBJ2-3	.	CASSPSLASGGSHTQYF
TRBV1	TRBJ2-5	.	CTSSQRGRGAQETQYF
TRBV21-1	TRBJ1-3	.	CASSRRQGSGNTIYF
TRBV11-2	TRBJ1-1	few	CASSLGTTSAEAFF
TRBV7-6	TRBJ2-2	.	CASRRTGGDPGAGELFF
TRBV11-2	TRBJ2-6	.	CASSPRTGASGANVLTF
TRBV4-1	TRBJ1-2	once	CASSQDPGGGANYGYTF
TRBV30	TRBJ1-5	.	CAWSVQGSVGGKQPQHF
TRBV18	TRBJ2-2	.	CASSPTRTGELFF
TRBV19	TRBJ2-1	.	CASSISHRELAGGNEQFF
TRBV5-4	TRBJ1-6	few	CASSLSLYDNSPLHF
TRBV2	TRBJ2-7	.	CASENRENEQYF
TRBV29-1	TRBJ1-2	.	CSVDRELGPNYGYTF
TRBV19	TRBJ2-6	.	CASSIFTSSGANVLTF
TRBV9	TRBJ1-5	.	CASSAGTGRGQPQHF
TRBV27	TRBJ1-3	.	CASRPGQGAPSGNTIYF
TRBV5-8	TRBJ2-5	.	CASSRTGRGETQYF
TRBV27	TRBJ1-2	.	CASSLGITGGPGYTF
TRBV7-8	TRBJ2-7	many	CASTASGGHSYEQYF
TRBV30	TRBJ1-5	.	CAWSVASNQPQHF
TRBV7-8	TRBJ1-6	.	CASSPVWGTKNSPLHF
TRBV5-4	TRBJ1-2	.	CASTRTGTGGSYTF
TRBV12-3/TRBV12-4	TRBJ2-1	.	CASTQTGGDEQFF